What follows is one T cell receptor beta chain and its context. This sample was included in a study of shared T cell receptors in the human thymus. Repertoires were generated with immunoSEQ multiplex PCR, while TCRdb's copy carries only in-frame clones and drops some. Of 700,000 to 750,000 clones detected, 80% to 90% appear once; the ten largest clones hold more than 0.01%. CDR3 length: 14 amino acids. The V gene lost 4 bases and the J gene lost 5 bases, with 14 bases spanning the gap. Per germline, CDR1 MGHDK and CDR2 SYGVNS. These data also featured in a second study, about human thymus T cells. That paper states: Having surgery to correct congenital heart defects, healthy Finnish infants acted as the donors. Thymic tissue was derived from resections collected during corrective heart surgery. Seemingly biased V and J gene usage marked thymic and blood repertoires.

The V gene is TRBV25-1, the J gene TRBJ1-2; D unclear. The sequence was obtained from a girl younger than two with a congenital heart defect. The material sequenced was thymocytes. CDR3 in DNA: TGTGCCAGCAGTGGAGGCAGAACGCCTTATGGCTACACCTTC. This encodes CASSGGRTPYGYTF.